Each of the 24 T cell receptor beta chains below was sequenced from the same sample in a study of shared clonotypes between healthy human individuals. This table comes from immunoSEQ multiplex PCR, and its TCRdb copy is limited to in-frame clones, with some not included. The sample lists about 800,000 clones, around 96% occurring once. CD45RO-negative, CCR7-positively selected cells formed the naive CD8 fraction, excluding terminally differentiated effector memory CD45RA+ cells. Sequenced: naive CD8+ T cells sorted from blood. Receptors were obtained from a man aged 25-40 years in good health.

The V and J genes are TRBV9 and TRBJ1-2; D is undetermined. The CDR3 is 16 residues long. V was trimmed by 3 bases and J by 1 base, leaving 16 bases between them. Looked up from germline, CDR1 is SGDLS and CDR2 is YYNGEE. CDR3 in amino acids: CASSERDRWGNYGYTF. Written as DNA, the CDR3 is TGTGCCAGCAGCGAGAGGGATCGTTGGGGTAACTATGGCTACACCTTC.

V is TRBV4-1 and J is TRBJ1-1, with 7 nucleotides matching TRBD1. With V trimmed by 0 bases and J by 3 bases, 4 bases remained unmatched. CDR3 length: 15 residues. Germline V gene data show CDR1 as MGHRA and CDR2 as YSYEKL. DNA of the CDR3: TGCGCCAGCAGCCAAGACCAGGGGGTGGACACTGAAGCTTTCTTT. Encoded protein: CASSQDQGVDTEAFF.

The rearrangement joins TRBV2 to TRBJ2-6; D gene unclear. V was cut by 3 bases and J by 0 bases, with 18 bases left in between. CDR1 and CDR2 from the germline V gene are SNHLY and FYNNEI. The CDR3 runs to 19 residues. The CDR3: CASSDGLVLRNSGANVLTF. CDR3 coding DNA: TGTGCCAGCAGTGACGGTCTGGTGTTACGAAACTCTGGGGCCAACGTCCTGACTTTC.

This sequence joins TRBV5-1 and TRBJ1-5, with D possibly TRBD1 on 5 matching bases. The CDR3 consists of 14 residues. The germline gives CDR1 SGHRS, CDR2 YFSETQ. Trimming pared 4 bases from V and 0 bases from J, leaving 8 bases between. The CDR3 DNA sequence: TGCGCCAGCAGCCCGGGGGATAGCAATCAGCCCCAGCATTTT. This codes for CASSPGDSNQPQHF.

This chain joins TRBV27 and TRBJ2-7; TRBD2 agrees at 11 bases. The CDR3 spans 15 residues. After removal of 6 bases from V and 1 base from J, the junction contained 5 bases not matched to a gene. The germline gives CDR1 MNHEY, CDR2 SMNVEV (reference sequence). The chain's CDR3 is CASRVAGGRSYEQYF. The CDR3, as DNA: TGTGCCAGCAGGGTAGCGGGAGGGCGGTCCTACGAGCAGTACTTC.

The genes are TRBV7-8 and TRBJ2-1; D call uncertain. V was pared by 5 bases and J by 5 bases, with 7 bases between. Germline lookup yields CDR1 SGHVS and CDR2 FQNEAQ. The CDR3 runs to 12 residues. The CDR3 sequence is CASSPWDNEQFF. CDR3 in DNA: TGTGCCAGCAGCCCGTGGGACAATGAGCAGTTCTTC.

The chain has TRBV10-2 and TRBJ1-1; tentative D call: TRBD1 (5 bases). This CDR3 contains 13 residues. Trimming pared 7 bases from V and 1 base from J, leaving 10 bases between. Germline values: CDR1 WSHSY, CDR2 SAAADI. The CDR3 nucleotides are TGCGCCAGCAAACCTCAGGGGAACACTGAAGCTTTCTTT. Protein product: CASKPQGNTEAFF.

V gene TRBV14 combines with J gene TRBJ2-3; D gene unclear. The germline V gene encodes CDR1 SGHDN and CDR2 FVKESK. This CDR3 has 15 amino acids. V was trimmed by 2 bases and J by 6 bases, leaving 15 bases between them. The CDR3 loop reads CASSQFVTVEDTQYF. The DNA of the CDR3 is TGTGCCAGCAGCCAATTCGTTACAGTTGAGGATACGCAGTATTTT.

The chain recombines TRBV5-1 with TRBJ1-5, with 8 bases fitting TRBD1. The junction had 6 bases not matched to a gene; V was cut back by 3 bases and J by 4 bases. Looked up from germline, CDR1 is SGHRS and CDR2 is YFSETQ. CDR3 length: 15 residues. CDR3 residues: CASSWTGKANQPQHF. Written as DNA, the CDR3 is TGCGCCAGCAGCTGGACAGGGAAGGCAAATCAGCCCCAGCATTTT. Full variable domain (outside the CDR3, taken from reference TRBV5-1 and TRBJ1-5): KAGVTQTPRYLIKTRGQQVTLSCSPISGHRSVSWYQQTPGQGLQFLFEYFSETQRNKGNFPGRFSGRQFSNSRSEMNVSTLELGDSALYLCASSWTGKANQPQHFGDGTRLSIL.

The genes are TRBV7-9 and TRBJ1-4; D call uncertain. The germline V and J ends were trimmed by 5 bases and 10 bases, with 8 bases remaining between them. CDR3 length: 11 amino acids. The germline CDR1 and CDR2 sequences are SEHNR and FQNEAQ (reference sequence). For the CDR3, the DNA is TGTGCCAGCAGCGGAACTGGAAAACTGTTTTTT. Translated: CASSGTGKLFF.

The chain is built from TRBV27 and TRBJ2-6; 8 nucleotides match TRBD1. V gave up 4 bases and J gave up 1 base; unmatched junction bases: 3. This CDR3 has 16 amino acids. Per germline, CDR1 MNHEY and CDR2 SMNVEV (reference sequence). CDR3 nucleotides: TGTGCCAGCAGTTGGTACAGGGGGTCTGGGGCCAACGTCCTGACTTTC. Its protein is CASSWYRGSGANVLTF.

The J gene is TRBJ1-5, the V gene TRBV6-6, with D uncertain. CDR1 is MNHNY, CDR2 SVGAGI, per germline (reference sequence). This CDR3 has 13 residues. Trimming left V 2 bases short and J 7 bases short, with 9 bases between. The CDR3 DNA reads TGTGCCAGCAGTTACGGGAGGACCCAGCCCCAGCATTTT. Amino acid sequence: CASSYGRTQPQHF.

The V call is TRBV29-1, the J call TRBJ2-1; TRBD2 aligns across 9 bases. Germline V gene data show CDR1 as SQVTM and CDR2 as ANQGSEA. The V and J ends lost 1 base and 3 bases, in that order; junction bases with no gene match: 1. The CDR3 totals 14 residues. In nucleotides, the CDR3 is TGCAGCGTTGAAGGTAGCGGGAGCTACAATGAGCAGTTCTTC. The encoded protein is CSVEGSGSYNEQFF.

CDR3: CASSQQGISEAFF. DNA for the CDR3: TGTGCCAGCAGCCAACAGGGAATATCTGAAGCTTTCTTT. The chain is built from TRBV5-6 and TRBJ1-1; tentatively, D is TRBD1 (6 bases). CDR1 SGHDT and CDR2 YYEEEE come from the germline V gene. The V and J ends lost 4 bases and 6 bases respectively, with 13 bases between them. The CDR3 extends over 13 amino acids.

On this clone itself: The same CDR3 is also encoded by other DNA sequences in this sample. The V and J genes are TRBV5-1 and TRBJ2-5; D gene uncertain. V lost 5 bases and J lost 0, with 5 bases in between. The CDR3 totals 12 residues. Germline V gives CDR1 SGHRS, CDR2 YFSETQ. This CDR3 is CASSLDQETQYF. The CDR3 DNA sequence: TGCGCCAGCAGTCTGGACCAAGAGACCCAGTACTTC. Full variable domain (rest looked up from reference TRBV5-1 and TRBJ2-5): KAGVTQTPRYLIKTRGQQVTLSCSPISGHRSVSWYQQTPGQGLQFLFEYFSETQRNKGNFPGRFSGRQFSNSRSEMNVSTLELGDSALYLCASSLDQETQYFGPGTRLLVL.

This clone appeared once. The rearrangement joins TRBV19 to TRBJ2-3; 8 nucleotides agree with TRBD1. The CDR3 length is 18 residues. Germline V gene lookup returns CDR1 LNHDA and CDR2 SQIVND (reference sequence). Trimming took 7 bases from V and 2 from J; bases not matched to a gene: 17. CDR3 DNA: TGTGCCAGTACTACGACAGGGGATGCGGGAAACAACACAGATACGCAGTATTTT. Its protein is CASTTTGDAGNNTDTQYF.

The chain carries TRBV23-1 and TRBJ2-1; D not certain. TRBV23-1 is labeled an ORF, and its function is uncertain. The V gene lost 8 bases and the J gene lost 5 bases, with 10 bases spanning the gap. The CDR3 length is 12 residues. As DNA, the CDR3 is TGCGCCAGCTCACGGAGAGACAATGAGCAGTTCTTC. It codes for CASSRRDNEQFF.

The chain joins TRBV15 to TRBJ1-5, with TRBD1 identical over 9 bases. There are 15 residues in the CDR3. Germline trimming cut 3 bases from V and 7 bases from J; bases unmatched to any gene: 7. In germline, CDR1 is LNHNV, CDR2 YYDKDF (reference sequence). DNA of the CDR3: TGTGCCACCAGCAGTCAAGGACAGGGGTGGCAGCCCCAGCATTTT. This codes for CATSSQGQGWQPQHF.

The chain carries TRBV19 and TRBJ1-5; weak D call: TRBD1 (5 bases). The CDR3 loop spans 16 amino acids. Germline assignment: CDR1 LNHDA and CDR2 SQIVND (reference sequence). Trimming removed 9 bases from V and 1 base from J, with 19 bases in between. In DNA, the CDR3 is TGTGCCAGCCAAGCCTCCACAGGAGGGAGCAATCAGCCCCAGCATTTT. The encoded protein is CASQASTGGSNQPQHF.

V is TRBV7-9 and J is TRBJ2-6; no clear D gene. This CDR3 comprises 15 residues. The V end was cut by 3 bases, the J end by 2 bases, with 8 bases between. Per the germline V gene, CDR1 is SEHNR and CDR2 is FQNEAQ (reference sequence). CDR3 coding DNA: TGTGCCAGCAGCTTCTTTGGGACTGGGGCCAACGTCCTGACTTTC. Residues: CASSFFGTGANVLTF.

The CDR3 is CASSQGGRKTTQYF. CDR3 nucleotide sequence: TGCGCCAGCAGCCAAGGAGGAAGGAAGACTACCCAGTACTTC. The chain employs TRBV4-1 and TRBJ2-5; D is unresolved. V dropped 1 base and J dropped 8 bases, with 14 bases sitting between them. CDR1 is MGHRA and CDR2 is YSYEKL in the germline V gene. The CDR3 spans 14 residues.

This clone has only one observation. V usage is TRBV11-3 and J usage is TRBJ2-2, with 7 nucleotides matching TRBD1. This CDR3 is 16 amino acids long. J was trimmed by 2 bases and V by 5 bases; bases with no gene match: 8. From germline, CDR1 is SGHNT and CDR2 YENEEA. CDR3 amino acids: CASSHFRDRNTGELFF. CDR3 nucleotides: TGTGCCAGCAGCCACTTCCGGGACAGAAACACCGGGGAGCTGTTTTTT.

V gene TRBV4-1 combines with J gene TRBJ2-7; D is ambiguous. Trimming left V 3 bases short and J 2 bases short, with 11 bases between. Germline CDR1 and CDR2: MGHRA and YSYEKL. This CDR3 spans 14 amino acids. The CDR3 DNA follows: TGCGCCAGCAGCCACATCCCCTCTCCCTACGAGCAGTACTTC. It specifies CASSHIPSPYEQYF.

This rearrangement joins TRBV29-1 to TRBJ1-5; TRBD1 might be the D (5 bases). Trimming cost V 6 bases and J 8 bases, with 20 bases left between them. The CDR3 extends over 14 amino acids. Per germline, CDR1 SQVTM and CDR2 ANQGSEA. CDR3 sequence: CSVREVGGLEPQHF. CDR3 sequence (DNA): TGCAGCGTAAGGGAAGTCGGGGGACTCGAGCCCCAGCATTTT.